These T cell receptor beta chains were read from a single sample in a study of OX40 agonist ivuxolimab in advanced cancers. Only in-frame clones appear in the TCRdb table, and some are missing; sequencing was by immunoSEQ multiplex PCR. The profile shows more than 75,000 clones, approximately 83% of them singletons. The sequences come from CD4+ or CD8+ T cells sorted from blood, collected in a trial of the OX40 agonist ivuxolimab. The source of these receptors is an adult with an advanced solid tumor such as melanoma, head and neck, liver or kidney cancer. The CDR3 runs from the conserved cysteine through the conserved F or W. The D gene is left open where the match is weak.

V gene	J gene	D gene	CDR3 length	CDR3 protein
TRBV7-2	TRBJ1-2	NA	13	CASSFHGPYGYTF
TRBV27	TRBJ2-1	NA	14	CASSRQVLYNEQFF
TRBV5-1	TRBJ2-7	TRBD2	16	CASSLWGLAGEESAYF
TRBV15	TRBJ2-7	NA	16	CATSRDIGINGDEQYF
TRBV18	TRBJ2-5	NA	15	CASRDRGAFQETQYF
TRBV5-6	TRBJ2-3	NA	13	CASSFSGGSTQYF
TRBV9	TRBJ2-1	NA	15	CASSSDGGSYNEQFF
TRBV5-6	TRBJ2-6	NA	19	CASSPFVGRPSSGANVLTF
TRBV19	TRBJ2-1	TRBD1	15	CAVSLGTGTYNEQFF
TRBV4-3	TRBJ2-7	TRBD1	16	CASSQDQEDRAHEQYF
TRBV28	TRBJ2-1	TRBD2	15	CASSSQAGRRWEQFF
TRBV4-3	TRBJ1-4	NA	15	CASSYPGQTNEKLFF
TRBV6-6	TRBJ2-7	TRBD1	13	CASSYRDRHEQYF
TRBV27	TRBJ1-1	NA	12	CASSLDGHEAFF
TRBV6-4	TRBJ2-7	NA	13	CASTKGDSYEQYF
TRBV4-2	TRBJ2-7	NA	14	CASSSTLRGAEQYF
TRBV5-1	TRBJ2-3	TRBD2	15	CASSLDSGGTDTQYF
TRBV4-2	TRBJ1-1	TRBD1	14	CASSLGTGEDRAFF
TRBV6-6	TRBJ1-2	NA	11	CATTPYYGYTF
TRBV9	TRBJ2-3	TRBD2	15	CASSVAGGRTDTQYF
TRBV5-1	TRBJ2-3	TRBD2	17	CASSGLAGGRGTDTQYF
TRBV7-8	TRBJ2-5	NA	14	CASSLDQVRETQYF
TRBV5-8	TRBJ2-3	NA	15	CASSLGPGVADTQYF
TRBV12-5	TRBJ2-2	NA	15	CASGFQLMNTGELFF
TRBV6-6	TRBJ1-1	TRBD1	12	CASRKLQGAAFF
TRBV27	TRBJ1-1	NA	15	CASRPLGGGRTEAFF
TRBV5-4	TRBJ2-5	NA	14	CASSTGLHQETQYF
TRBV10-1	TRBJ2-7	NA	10	CASSEGEQYF
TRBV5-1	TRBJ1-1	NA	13	CASSSPGVTEAFF
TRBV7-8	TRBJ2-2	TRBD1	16	CASSLAYRGRTGELFF
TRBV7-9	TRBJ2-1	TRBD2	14	CASSLSPIAGEQFF
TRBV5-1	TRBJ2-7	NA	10	CASSLAEQYF
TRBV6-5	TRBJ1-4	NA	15	CASSYSGQGYEKLFF
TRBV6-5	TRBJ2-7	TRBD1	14	CASSYGQGPYEQYF
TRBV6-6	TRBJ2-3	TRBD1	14	CASRPGQLTDTQYF
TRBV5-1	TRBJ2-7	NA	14	CASSRTDAPYEQYF
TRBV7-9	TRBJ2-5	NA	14	CASSLTWSQETQYF
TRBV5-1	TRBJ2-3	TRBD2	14	CASSFSGGAGTQYF
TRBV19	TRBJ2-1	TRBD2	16	CASSITLAGGYNEQFF
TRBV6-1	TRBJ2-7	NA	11	CASSFRAEQYF
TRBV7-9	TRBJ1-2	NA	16	CASSPVGRGVNYGYTF
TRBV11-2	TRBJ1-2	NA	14	CASSLEAGRNRYTF
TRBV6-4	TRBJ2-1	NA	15	CASSLTSLGINEQFF
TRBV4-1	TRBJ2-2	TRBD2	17	CASSQASGSGNTGELFF
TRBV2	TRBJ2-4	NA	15	CASARTTGIGNIQYF
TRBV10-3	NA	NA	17	CAISDLPPRDKSYEQYF
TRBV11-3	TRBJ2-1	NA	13	CASSLDARNEQFF
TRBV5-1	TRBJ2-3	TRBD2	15	CASSLVAGVKDTQYF
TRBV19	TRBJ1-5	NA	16	CASSIPGGAVSQPQHF
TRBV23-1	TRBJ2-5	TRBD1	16	CASSQSTGAQRETQYF
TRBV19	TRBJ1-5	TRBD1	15	CATKPRQGFDQPQHF
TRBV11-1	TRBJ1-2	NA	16	CASSIGRMRANYGYTF
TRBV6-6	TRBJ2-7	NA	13	CASSPRWIYEQYF
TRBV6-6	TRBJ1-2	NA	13	CASSSGAAYGYTF